A single sample gave rise to the 32 T cell receptor beta chains below, sequenced in a study of Graves' ophthalmopathy and Graves' hyperthyroidism. RNA transcripts were the template, and TCR beta CDR3 regions were amplified from them. After a first-round RT-PCR with HTBI primers, a second-round multiplex PCR was run. Using its own MiXCR run on the multiplex PCR reads, TCRdb lists one record per CDR3 protein. Here the sample spans over a million distinct CDR3 sequences, 36% being singletons. The sample consisted of peripheral blood or thyroid tissue (not recorded which). These receptors were obtained from an adult man with Graves' hyperthyroidism.

This clonotype occurred a few times. The V and J genes are TRBV9 and TRBJ2-7; D unclear. In germline, CDR1 is SGDLS, CDR2 YYNGEE. Trimming took off 0 bases at V and 4 bases at J, with 11 bases between the two ends. The CDR3 sequence is 14 residues long. The CDR3 loop is CASSVETASYEQYF. The CDR3 nucleotides are TGTGCCAGCAGCGTAGAGACGGCATCTTACGAGCAGTACTTC.

In the case of this clonotype: One end of the junction does not line up with germline, which may come from a read error. The chain has TRBV6-6 and TRBJ1-4; D remains ambiguous. Germline V lookup: CDR1 MNHNY, CDR2 SVGAGI (reference sequence). The CDR3 consists of 15 residues. The DNA for the CDR3 is TGTGCCAGCAGTTACTCGAGTCAGGTGATTGAAAAACTGCTTTTT. Protein: CASSYSSQVIEKLLF.

This sequence joins TRBV5-1 and TRBJ2-7; D tentatively reads TRBD1 or TRBD2 (5 bases each). CDR3 size: 14 residues. Germline CDR1 reads SGHRS; CDR2 reads YFSETQ. Deletions cut 4 bases from V and 2 bases from J, with 13 bases between. In DNA, the CDR3 is TGCGCCAGCAGCCCCAAGAGGGGTGCCTACGAGCAGTACTTC. The encoded protein is CASSPKRGAYEQYF.

Points on this clonotype: A much more abundant neighbour one base away suggests this may be a read error. This sequence joins TRBV10-3 and TRBJ2-7; 11 bases are shared with TRBD2. Germline V gene sequence: CDR1 ENHRY, CDR2 SYGVKD. The CDR3 covers 16 residues. V shed 3 bases, J shed 2 bases, and the junction held 6 bases outside the gene matches. CDR3 DNA: TGTGCCATCAGTGACGGGGGACTAGCGGCTCCCTACGAGCAGTACTTC. It translates to CAISDGGLAAPYEQYF.

As regards this clonotype: A far larger clone is off by one base, so a read error is likely. The chain carries TRBV19 and TRBJ1-2; D unclear. The CDR3 is 12 residues long. CDR1 is LNHDA, CDR2 SQIVND, per germline (reference sequence). The CDR3: CASGIPGYGYTF. The DNA for the CDR3 is TGTGCCAGTGGTATACCCGGCTATGGCTACACCTTC.

This clonotype came up many times. This sequence joins TRBV11-2 and TRBJ1-4, with D unclear. CDR1 is SGHAT and CDR2 is FQNNGV in the germline V gene. The CDR3 has 15 residues. V lost 8 bases and J 2 bases, leaving 15 bases between the germline ends. CDR3 sequence: CASQLGSWTNEKLFF. The CDR3 DNA follows: TGTGCCAGCCAGCTGGGATCGTGGACTAATGAAAAACTGTTTTTT.

This clonotype has at least ten counts. The genes are TRBV10-3 and TRBJ1-4, with a tentative D call TRBD1 (6 bases). The CDR3 is 15 residues long. Germline V lookup: CDR1 ENHRY, CDR2 SYGVKD. Trimming cost V 5 bases and J 2 bases, with 12 bases left between them. CDR3 in DNA: TGTGCCATCAGTCCTGCCACAGGGACTAATGAAAAACTGTTTTTT. Amino acid sequence: CAISPATGTNEKLFF.

This chain joins TRBV7-2 and TRBJ1-2; D is unclear. The germline gives CDR1 SGHTA, CDR2 FQGNSA. This CDR3 has 13 residues. Trimming left V 4 bases short and J 8 bases short, with 14 bases between. In DNA, the CDR3 is TGTGCCAGCAGCTGGGAAATTCTGGGGGGCTACACCTTC. The encoded protein is CASSWEILGGYTF.

The chain carries TRBV6-5 and TRBJ1-5, with 10 bases matching TRBD1. The CDR3 totals 14 residues. V trimming: 11 bases; J trimming: 7 bases; junction bases outside the gene matches: 11. CDR1 and CDR2 (germline): MNHEY, SVGAGI. In nucleotides, the CDR3 is TGTGCCTCTAAAGACAGGGGGCAAGGGCAGCCCCAGCATTTT. Residues: CASKDRGQGQPQHF.

This sequence joins TRBV10-3 and TRBJ1-5, with 8 nucleotides matching TRBD1. The V gene's germline CDR1 is ENHRY and CDR2 SYGVKD. CDR3 length equals 19 residues. V trimming: 5 bases; J trimming: 9 bases; junction bases outside the gene matches: 24. CDR3 DNA sequence: TGTGCCATCAGTTACTCCACTTGGGACAGGTCCAGGTACGGGATGCCCCAGCATTTT. It is translated as CAISYSTWDRSRYGMPQHF.

The V call is TRBV20-1, the J call TRBJ1-4; 12 nucleotides align to TRBD1. V lost 3 bases and J lost 8; bases outside the gene matches: 13. The CDR3 sequence is 17 residues long. The germline CDR1 and CDR2 sequences are DFQATT and SNEGSKA (reference sequence). The CDR3 region is CSASGGTGGGIKEKLFF. The CDR3 nucleotides are TGCAGTGCTAGTGGGGGGACAGGGGGCGGGATAAAGGAAAAACTGTTTTTT.

The rearrangement joins TRBV27 to TRBJ1-6; D is uncertain. Trimming removed 2 bases at V and 8 bases at J, with 13 bases between. The CDR3 has 15 residues. Germline V CDR1 and CDR2: MNHEY, SMNVEV (reference sequence). CDR3 bases: TGTGCCAGCAGTTTAATCTTCGGGTCCGATTCACCCCTCCACTTT. The encoded protein is CASSLIFGSDSPLHF.

The DNA for the CDR3 is TGTGCCATCAGTGGACAGGCCTACGAGACCCAGTACTTC. Its translation: CAISGQAYETQYF. The chain uses TRBV10-3 and TRBJ2-5; D is perhaps TRBD1 (6 bases). The CDR3 is 13 amino acids. Deletions cut 4 bases from V and 5 bases from J, with 11 bases between. Germline V lookup: CDR1 ENHRY, CDR2 SYGVKD.

The rearrangement links TRBV2 to TRBJ1-6; D is unclear. CDR3 size: 13 residues. V shed 5 bases and J shed 9 bases, with 11 bases lying between them. CDR1 and CDR2 (germline): SNHLY, FYNNEI. The CDR3 DNA follows: TGTGCCAGCAGTTCCGGACCCCCTTCACCCCTCCACTTT. Translation: CASSSGPPSPLHF.

The J gene is TRBJ2-7, the V gene TRBV3-1; D unclear. There are 14 residues in the CDR3. Germline V gene sequence: CDR1 LGHDT, CDR2 YNNKEL (reference sequence). The V end was cut by 1 base, the J end by 4 bases, with 11 bases between. CDR3 residues: CASSQGLGVYEQYF. As DNA, the CDR3 is TGTGCCAGCAGCCAAGGGCTTGGAGTATACGAGCAGTACTTC.

The chain has TRBV7-9 and TRBJ2-7; 8 bases align to TRBD1. The germline gives CDR1 SEHNR, CDR2 FQNEAQ (reference sequence). After removal of 5 bases from V and 5 bases from J, the junction contained 5 bases not matched to a gene. This CDR3 has 13 amino acids. The CDR3 loop is CASSDGQGHEQYF. The CDR3 coding sequence is TGTGCCAGCAGCGACGGACAGGGACACGAGCAGTACTTC.

On this clonotype itself: A much larger clone differs by one base, so this may be a read error. This chain links TRBV29-1 with TRBJ2-5; no clear D. This CDR3 region has 10 residues. Germline CDR1 and CDR2: SQVTM and ANQGSEA. In DNA form, the CDR3 reads TGCAGTGCGTGGGTGGAGACCCAGCACTTC. This codes for CSAWVETQHF.

This clonotype was picked up many times. The chain combines TRBV9 with TRBJ1-3; no definite D call. This CDR3 contains 14 residues. Trimming took 5 bases from V and 1 from J, leaving 10 bases between them. CDR1 and CDR2 (germline): SGDLS, YYNGEE. This CDR3 is CASSDRGSGNTIYF. The CDR3 coding sequence is TGTGCCAGCAGTGACCGAGGATCTGGAAACACCATATATTTT.

Many counts were recorded for this clonotype. The CDR3 is CASSPYSGTLAETQYF. DNA of the CDR3: TGTGCCAGCAGCCCCTATAGCGGGACCCTTGCGGAGACCCAGTACTTC. The rearrangement uses TRBV7-2 and TRBJ2-5, with TRBD2 identical over 8 bases. V lost 5 bases to trimming and J lost 5 bases; unmatched junction nucleotides: 13. The V gene's germline CDR1 is SGHTA and CDR2 FQGNSA. The CDR3 extends over 16 amino acids. Supplemented by reference TRBV7-2 and TRBJ2-5, the full variable domain reads GAGVSQSPSNKVTEKGKDVELRCDPISGHTALYWYRQSLGQGLEFLIYFQGNSAPDKSGLPSDRFSAERTGGSVSTLTIQRTQQEDSAVYLCASSPYSGTLAETQYFGPGTRLLVL.

Remarks on this clonotype: A read error may be the cause here, since a much bigger clone is one base away. This chain joins TRBV5-4 and TRBJ2-5; the D call may be TRBD1 or TRBD2 (5 bases each). The CDR3 loop spans 11 amino acids. CDR1 and CDR2 (germline): SGHNT, YYREEE (reference sequence). The DNA for the CDR3 is TGTGCCAGCAGCTGGGACCAGACCCAGCACTTC. Protein: CASSWDQTQHF. The full variable domain, in which reference TRBV5-4 and TRBJ2-5 provide the parts outside the CDR3, is ETGVTQSPTHLIKTRGQQVTLRCSSQSGHNTVSWYQQALGQGPQFIFQYYREEENGRGNFPPRFSGLQFPNYSSELNVNALELDDSALYLCASSWDQTQHFGPGTRLLVL.

The chain uses TRBV7-2 and TRBJ2-5; tentatively, D is TRBD2 (5 bases). Germline lookup yields CDR1 SGHTA and CDR2 FQGNSA. V shed 1 base and J shed 3 bases, with 12 bases lying between them. The CDR3 consists of 15 residues. The CDR3 region is CASSLVVRREETQYF. As DNA, the CDR3 is TGTGCCAGCAGCTTAGTTGTAAGGCGGGAAGAGACCCAGTACTTC. Combining the CDR3 with reference TRBV7-2 and TRBJ2-5 gives the whole variable domain GAGVSQSPSNKVTEKGKDVELRCDPISGHTALYWYRQSLGQGLEFLIYFQGNSAPDKSGLPSDRFSAERTGGSVSTLTIQRTQQEDSAVYLCASSLVVRREETQYFGPGTRLLVL.

This clonotype has at least ten counts. V gene TRBV7-8 combines with J gene TRBJ1-1, with TRBD1 matching over 7 bases. The J segment lost 2 bases and the V segment lost 5 bases, leaving 8 bases of the junction unmatched. CDR1 and CDR2 (germline): SGHVS, FQNEAQ. The CDR3 is 15 residues long. The CDR3 DNA follows: TGTGCCAGCAGCATGAACAGGGGTGTTAACACTGAAGCTTTCTTT. It specifies CASSMNRGVNTEAFF.

This clonotype was found once. A much larger clone is a single base away; this may be a read error. CDR3 nucleotides: TGTGCCAGCAGCTTCCTAGCTACTGAAGCTTTCTTT. Its translation: CASSFLATEAFF. The chain combines TRBV7-6 with TRBJ1-1; D is unresolved. Trimming cost V 3 bases and J 5 bases, with 7 bases left between them. This CDR3 region has 12 residues. Per the germline V gene, CDR1 is SGHVS and CDR2 is FNYEAQ.

In its sample, this clonotype was seen a few times. The V and J genes are TRBV12-3 or TRBV12-4 and TRBJ2-7; no definite D call. This CDR3 spans 13 amino acids. Trimming shortened V by 8 bases and J by 6 bases, and 17 bases separated the two germline ends. For the CDR3, the DNA is TGTGCCAGCTCCCGGGCCCTCCCATCCGAGCAGTACTTC. Protein product: CASSRALPSEQYF.

This clonotype was seen at least ten times. The chain links TRBV2 to TRBJ1-2; D is uncertain. CDR1 and CDR2 from the germline V gene are SNHLY and FYNNEI. There are 11 residues in the CDR3. V shed 3 bases and J shed 7 bases, with 6 bases lying between them. The DNA of the CDR3 is TGTGCCAGCAGTGAGGGGTCTGGCTACACCTTC. It codes for CASSEGSGYTF.

The chain carries TRBV6-2 or TRBV6-3 and TRBJ2-7; D unresolved. Trimming pared 6 bases from V and 2 bases from J, leaving 8 bases between. The length of the CDR3 is 12 residues. Germline loops: CDR1 MNHEY, CDR2 SVGEGT. The CDR3 protein is CASSTTTYEQYF. CDR3 bases: TGTGCCAGCAGCACTACAACCTACGAGCAGTACTTC.

This clonotype was seen repeatedly, ten times or more. The gene calls are TRBV10-1 and TRBJ2-2; 12 positions match TRBD2. The CDR3 is 16 residues long. In germline, CDR1 is WNHNN, CDR2 SYGVQD (reference sequence). V lost 2 bases to trimming and J lost 4 bases; unmatched junction nucleotides: 2. Here the CDR3 DNA reads TGCGCCAGCAGTGAGATACTAGCGGGGGGCACCGGGGAGCTGTTTTTT. Encoded protein: CASSEILAGGTGELFF.

This clonotype showed up just a few times. The V call is TRBV30, the J call TRBJ1-1, with D tentatively TRBD1 (5 bases). Germline V gene lookup returns CDR1 GTSNPN and CDR2 SVGIG (reference sequence). The CDR3 extends over 13 amino acids. Trimming cost V 5 bases and J 8 bases, with 18 bases left between them. CDR3 sequence: CAWWGMGVTEAFF. DNA of the CDR3: TGTGCCTGGTGGGGAATGGGGGTAACAGAAGCTTTCTTT.

The V call is TRBV7-3, the J call TRBJ1-2; perhaps TRBD1 as D (6 bases). This CDR3 region has 13 residues. Trimming took off 11 bases at V and 3 bases at J, with 16 bases between the two ends. The germline V gene has CDR1 SGHTA and CDR2 FQGTGA. The CDR3 DNA reads as TGTGCCCCCGGGGCAGGGGATGACTATGGCTACACCTTC. Its protein is CAPGAGDDYGYTF.

The chain uses TRBV4-3 and TRBJ2-7; D remains unclear. The germline V and J ends were trimmed by 0 bases and 9 bases, with 12 bases remaining between them. Germline V lookup: CDR1 LGHNA, CDR2 YSLEER. The CDR3 extends over 13 amino acids. The CDR3 sequence: CASSQDPGPGQYF. In nucleotides, the CDR3 is TGCGCCAGCAGCCAAGACCCGGGTCCCGGGCAGTACTTC.

The table lists this clonotype with many counts. This rearrangement joins TRBV11-2 to TRBJ2-7; 10 bases are a match to TRBD1. The trim removed 5 bases at V and 5 bases at J, leaving 9 bases unmatched. Germline CDR1 reads SGHAT; CDR2 reads FQNNGV. This CDR3 spans 15 amino acids. The chain's CDR3 is CASSRPGQGTHEQYF. The CDR3 bases are TGTGCCAGCAGCAGGCCGGGACAGGGGACCCACGAGCAGTACTTC.

This chain joins TRBV7-9 and TRBJ2-3; weak D call: TRBD2 (6 bases). Germline V gives CDR1 SEHNR, CDR2 FQNEAQ (reference sequence). The length of the CDR3 is 15 residues. V lost 4 bases to trimming and J lost 11 bases, with 22 bases between them. CDR3 sequence: CASSSPAGGYNEQYF. Written as DNA, the CDR3 is TGTGCCAGCAGCTCACCAGCGGGTGGGTACAATGAGCAGTATTTT.